Listed here is a single T cell receptor (beta chain). The data were taken from a study of blood T cells in healthy people across ages. Germline CDR1 reads LGHDT; CDR2 reads YNNKEL (reference sequence). The CDR3 runs 15 residues. Trimming took off 6 bases at V and 4 bases at J, with 18 bases between the two ends. Primers used in a second PCR of about 7 to 12 cycles were a sample-barcoded 5' primer and a J-beta primer mix. TCRdb reprocessed the 5' RACE reads with MiXCR, giving one entry per CDR3 protein. In the table there are around 580,000 distinct CDR3 sequences, 40% to 50% of which are singletons. The gene calls are TRBV3-1 and TRBJ1-1, with D uncertain. This TCR was sampled from a man at least 80 years old in good health. The sequenced sample consisted of blood. The CDR3 sequence: CASSRSRGPTTEAFF. In DNA, the CDR3 is TGTGCCAGCAGTCGAAGTCGGGGTCCGACCACTGAAGCTTTCTTT.